One sample yielded the 8 T cell receptor beta chains listed below, sequenced in a study of cytomegalovirus exposure and HLA in healthy donors. The PCR employed 60 Vbeta primers together with 13 Jbeta primers. Only in-frame clones appear in the TCRdb table, and some are missing; sequencing was by immunoSEQ multiplex PCR. The table lists about 160,000 clones, over 75% of them singletons. Sample: PBMCs. Every receptor here comes from a woman aged 45-59 years in good health and CMV-seropositive.

The J gene is TRBJ2-6, the V gene TRBV29-1; 11 bases map to TRBD1. This CDR3 has 16 amino acids. Germline lookup yields CDR1 SQVTM and CDR2 ANQGSEA. The junction had 5 bases not matched to a gene; V was cut back by 6 bases and J by 1 base. The DNA of the CDR3 is TGCAGCGTAGGGGGACAGGGGGTATCTGGGGCCAACGTCCTGACTTTC. This codes for CSVGGQGVSGANVLTF.

The V gene is TRBV19, the J gene TRBJ2-3, with 7 bases lining up with TRBD1. V lost 6 bases and J lost 1; bases outside the gene matches: 7. CDR1 is LNHDA and CDR2 is SQIVND in the germline V gene (reference sequence). The CDR3 totals 15 residues. CDR3 nucleotide sequence: TGTGCCAGTAGCTCGACAGGGCAAGGCACAGATACGCAGTATTTT. Encoded protein: CASSSTGQGTDTQYF.

The chain joins TRBV28 to TRBJ2-1, with a tentative D call TRBD1 (6 bases). The germline CDR1 and CDR2 sequences are MDHEN and SYDVKM. Trimming cost V 4 bases and J 1 base, with 11 bases left between them. This CDR3 region has 15 residues. CDR3 sequence (DNA): TGTGCCAGCAGTTATGCGCAGGGGTCCTACAATGAGCAGTTCTTC. This sequence encodes CASSYAQGSYNEQFF.

This clone has only a few counts. CDR3 sequence: CASSATWGGDNQPQHF. In DNA, the CDR3 is TGTGCCAGCAGCGCGACTTGGGGGGGCGATAATCAGCCCCAGCATTTT. The chain employs TRBV9 and TRBJ1-5, with D maybe TRBD1 (6 bases). This CDR3 region has 16 residues. Looked up from germline, CDR1 is SGDLS and CDR2 is YYNGEE. Trimming took 3 bases from V and 4 from J, leaving 17 bases between them.

This chain uses TRBV7-2 with TRBJ1-2; D is possibly TRBD1 (6 bases). This CDR3 contains 12 residues. V was trimmed by 3 bases and J by 7 bases, leaving 9 bases between them. Germline-derived CDR1 and CDR2 are SGHTA and FQGNSA. CDR3 DNA sequence: TGTGCCAGCAGCTTGCGGGGGCTTGGCTACACCTTC. It codes for CASSLRGLGYTF.

The chain carries TRBV4-3 and TRBJ1-1, with D hard to call. V dropped 0 bases and J dropped 6 bases, with 17 bases sitting between them. This CDR3 region has 16 residues. Per germline, CDR1 LGHNA and CDR2 YSLEER. The CDR3 DNA is TGCGCCAGCAGCCAAGAAGTGCGAGGGTTGGGTTCTGAAGCTTTCTTT. Encoded protein: CASSQEVRGLGSEAFF.

The V gene is TRBV5-1, the J gene TRBJ1-1, with D perhaps matching TRBD1 (5 bases). Germline V gives CDR1 SGHRS, CDR2 YFSETQ. The CDR3 totals 14 residues. The V end lost 9 bases, the J end lost 1 base, and 16 bases lay between the germline ends. CDR3 protein: CATRKGSTNTEAFF. In DNA, the CDR3 is TGCGCCACCAGAAAGGGGTCGACGAACACTGAAGCTTTCTTT.

The chain recombines TRBV6-1 with TRBJ2-3; 10 bases match TRBD2. This CDR3 has 17 residues. V gave up 3 bases and J gave up 5 bases; unmatched junction bases: 11. Germline V gene sequence: CDR1 MNHNS, CDR2 SASEGT. The CDR3 region is CASSEEAAAGGLDTQYF. CDR3 nucleotide sequence: TGTGCCAGCAGTGAGGAGGCGGCAGCGGGGGGGCTAGATACGCAGTATTTT.